The clone carrying this TCR beta chain was seen a handful of times. This specimen comes from a study of T-cell memory formation after mild COVID-19. The CDR3 runs to 16 residues. The germline V gene has CDR1 SGHTA and CDR2 FQGTGA. V lost 0 bases and J lost 4, with 15 bases in between. 5'RACE with constant-segment primers built TCRalpha and TCRbeta cDNA libraries with UMIs. Using its own MiXCR run on the 5' RACE reads, TCRdb lists one record per CDR3 protein. The sample includes around 370,000 distinct CDR3 sequences, under 25% of them seen just once. The genes are TRBV7-3 and TRBJ1-1; no firm D call. Sequencing input: PBMCs or a T cell subset sorted from them (not recorded which). This sequence was found in an adult woman who had mild COVID-19 (a few samples of this study predate the infection). Cell type and time point are not known. The CDR3 bases are TGTGCCAGCAGCTTAACGGGCGGGCTGGTGGGCACTGAAGCTTTCTTT. Translating gives CASSLTGGLVGTEAFF.